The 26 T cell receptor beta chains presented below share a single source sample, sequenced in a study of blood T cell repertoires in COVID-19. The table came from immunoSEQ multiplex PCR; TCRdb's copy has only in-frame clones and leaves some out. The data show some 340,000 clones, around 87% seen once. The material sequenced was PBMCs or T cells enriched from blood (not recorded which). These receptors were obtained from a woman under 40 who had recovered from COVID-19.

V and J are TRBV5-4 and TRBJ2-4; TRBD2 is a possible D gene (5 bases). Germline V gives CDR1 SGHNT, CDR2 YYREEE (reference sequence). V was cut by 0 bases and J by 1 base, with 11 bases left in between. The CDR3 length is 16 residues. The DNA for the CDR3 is TGTGCCAGCAGCTTGGCCGGACTTGACGCCAAAAACATTCAGTACTTC. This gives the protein CASSLAGLDAKNIQYF. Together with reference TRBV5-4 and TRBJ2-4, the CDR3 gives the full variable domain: ETGVTQSPTHLIKTRGQQVTLRCSSQSGHNTVSWYQQALGQGPQFIFQYYREEENGRGNFPPRFSGLQFPNYSSELNVNALELDDSALYLCASSLAGLDAKNIQYFGAGTRLSVL.

CDR3 DNA: TGTGCCAGCAGCTTCCCTACCGGGACTAGCGGGGGGGGAAATGAGCAGTTCTTC. This sequence encodes CASSFPTGTSGGGNEQFF. The V gene is TRBV7-2, the J gene TRBJ2-1; 16 bases map to TRBD2. The trim removed 3 bases at V and 7 bases at J, leaving 9 bases unmatched. The CDR3 extends over 18 amino acids. Germline V gene lookup returns CDR1 SGHTA and CDR2 FQGNSA. The full variable domain, in which reference TRBV7-2 and TRBJ2-1 provide the parts outside the CDR3, is GAGVSQSPSNKVTEKGKDVELRCDPISGHTALYWYRQSLGQGLEFLIYFQGNSAPDKSGLPSDRFSAERTGGSVSTLTIQRTQQEDSAVYLCASSFPTGTSGGGNEQFFGPGTRLTVL.

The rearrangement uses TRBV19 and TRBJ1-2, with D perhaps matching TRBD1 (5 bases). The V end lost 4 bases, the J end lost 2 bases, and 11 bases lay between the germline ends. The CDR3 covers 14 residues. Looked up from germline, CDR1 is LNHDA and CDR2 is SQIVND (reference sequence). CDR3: CASSRTDINYGYTF. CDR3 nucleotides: TGTGCCAGTAGTAGGACGGACATAAACTATGGCTACACCTTC.

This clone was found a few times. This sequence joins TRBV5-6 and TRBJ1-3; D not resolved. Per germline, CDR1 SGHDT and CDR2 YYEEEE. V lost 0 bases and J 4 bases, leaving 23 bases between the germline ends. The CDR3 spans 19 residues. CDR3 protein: CASSLVGSAANHAGNTIYF. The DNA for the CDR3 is TGTGCCAGCAGCTTGGTCGGGTCGGCTGCCAATCACGCAGGAAACACCATATATTTT.

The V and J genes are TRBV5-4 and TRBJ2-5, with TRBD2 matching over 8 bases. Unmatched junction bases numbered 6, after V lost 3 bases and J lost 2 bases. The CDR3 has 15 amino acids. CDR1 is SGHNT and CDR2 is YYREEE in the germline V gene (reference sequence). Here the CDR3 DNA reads TGTGCCAGCAGCTCGGGGGGGCCATTGCAAGAGACCCAGTACTTC. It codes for CASSSGGPLQETQYF.

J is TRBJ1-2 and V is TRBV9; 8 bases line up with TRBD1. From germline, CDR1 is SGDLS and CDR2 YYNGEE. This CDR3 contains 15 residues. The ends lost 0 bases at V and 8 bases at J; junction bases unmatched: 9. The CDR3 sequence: CASSVAGTGVWGYTF. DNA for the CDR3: TGTGCCAGCAGCGTAGCTGGGACAGGCGTTTGGGGCTACACCTTC.

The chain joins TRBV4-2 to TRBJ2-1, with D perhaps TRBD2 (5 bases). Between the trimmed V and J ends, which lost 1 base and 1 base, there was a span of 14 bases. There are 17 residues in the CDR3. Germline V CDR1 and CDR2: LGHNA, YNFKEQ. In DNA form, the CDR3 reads TGTGCCAGCAGCCAAGTCTCAGTCCGGGGATCCTACAATGAGCAGTTCTTC. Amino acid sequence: CASSQVSVRGSYNEQFF.

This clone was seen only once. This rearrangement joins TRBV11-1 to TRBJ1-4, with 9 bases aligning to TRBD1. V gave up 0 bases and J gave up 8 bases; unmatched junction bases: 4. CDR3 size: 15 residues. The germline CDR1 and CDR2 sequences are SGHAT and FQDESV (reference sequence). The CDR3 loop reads CASSLAGQGNEKLFF. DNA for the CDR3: TGTGCCAGCAGCTTAGCGGGACAGGGTAACGAAAAACTGTTTTTT. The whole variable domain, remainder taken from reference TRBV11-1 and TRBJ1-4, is EAEVAQSPRYKITEKSQAVAFWCDPISGHATLYWYRQILGQGPELLVQFQDESVVDDSQLPKDRFSAERLKGVDSTLKIQPAELGDSAMYLCASSLAGQGNEKLFFGSGTQLSVL.

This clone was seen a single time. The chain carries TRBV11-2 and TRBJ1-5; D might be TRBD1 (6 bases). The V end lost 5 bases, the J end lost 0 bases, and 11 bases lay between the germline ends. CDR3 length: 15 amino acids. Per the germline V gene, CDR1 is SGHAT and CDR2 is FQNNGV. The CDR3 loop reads CASSLTGLSNQPQHF. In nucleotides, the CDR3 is TGTGCCAGCAGCCTTACAGGGCTTAGCAATCAGCCCCAGCATTTT.

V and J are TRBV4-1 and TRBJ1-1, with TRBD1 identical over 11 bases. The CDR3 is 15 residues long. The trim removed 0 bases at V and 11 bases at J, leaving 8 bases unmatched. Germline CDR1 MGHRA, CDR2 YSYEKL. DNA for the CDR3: TGCGCCAGCAGCCAAGAAAGGACAGGGGGCGCTTCCGCTTTCTTT. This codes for CASSQERTGGASAFF.

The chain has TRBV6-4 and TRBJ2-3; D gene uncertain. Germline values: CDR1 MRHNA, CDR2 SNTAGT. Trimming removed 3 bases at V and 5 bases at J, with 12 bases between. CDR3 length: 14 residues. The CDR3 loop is CASSEGTARDTQYF. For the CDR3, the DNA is TGTGCCAGCAGTGAGGGCACGGCAAGAGATACGCAGTATTTT.

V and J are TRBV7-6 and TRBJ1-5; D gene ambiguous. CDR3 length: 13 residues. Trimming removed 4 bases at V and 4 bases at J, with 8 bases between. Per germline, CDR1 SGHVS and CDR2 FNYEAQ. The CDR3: CASSSRENQPQHF. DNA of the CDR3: TGTGCCAGCAGCTCGCGAGAGAATCAGCCCCAGCATTTT.

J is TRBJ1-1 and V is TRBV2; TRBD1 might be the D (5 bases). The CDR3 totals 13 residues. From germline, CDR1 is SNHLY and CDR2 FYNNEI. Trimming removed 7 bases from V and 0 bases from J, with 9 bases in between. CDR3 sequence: CASTSGLNTEAFF. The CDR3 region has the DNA TGTGCCAGCACTTCAGGGTTGAACACTGAAGCTTTCTTT.

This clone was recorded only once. Written as DNA, the CDR3 is TGTGCCAGCACCAGGGACAGGGTAACAGATACGCAGTATTTT. Its translation is CASTRDRVTDTQYF. V gene TRBV5-6 combines with J gene TRBJ2-3, with TRBD1 matching over 9 bases. The CDR3 covers 14 residues. J was trimmed by 3 bases and V by 6 bases; bases with no gene match: 5. The germline V gene encodes CDR1 SGHDT and CDR2 YYEEEE.

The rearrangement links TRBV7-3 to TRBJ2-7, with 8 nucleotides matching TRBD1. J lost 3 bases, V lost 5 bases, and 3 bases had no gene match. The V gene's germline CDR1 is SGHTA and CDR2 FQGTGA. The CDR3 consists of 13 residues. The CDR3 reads CASSADRGYEQYF. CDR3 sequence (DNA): TGTGCCAGCAGCGCTGACAGGGGCTACGAGCAGTACTTC.

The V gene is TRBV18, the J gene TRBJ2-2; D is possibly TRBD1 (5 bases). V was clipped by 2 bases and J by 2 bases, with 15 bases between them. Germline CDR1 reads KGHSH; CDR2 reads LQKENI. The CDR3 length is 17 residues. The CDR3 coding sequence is TGTGCCAGCTCACCATACGGGCAGGGTAAAAACACCGGGGAGCTGTTTTTT. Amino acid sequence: CASSPYGQGKNTGELFF.

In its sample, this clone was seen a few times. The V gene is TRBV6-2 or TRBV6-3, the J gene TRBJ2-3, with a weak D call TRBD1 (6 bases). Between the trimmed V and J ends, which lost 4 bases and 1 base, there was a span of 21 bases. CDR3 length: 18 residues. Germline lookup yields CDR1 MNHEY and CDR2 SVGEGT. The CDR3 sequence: CASSFLEQGFGGTDTQYF. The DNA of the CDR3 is TGTGCCAGCAGTTTCCTCGAACAGGGCTTCGGTGGCACAGATACGCAGTATTTT.

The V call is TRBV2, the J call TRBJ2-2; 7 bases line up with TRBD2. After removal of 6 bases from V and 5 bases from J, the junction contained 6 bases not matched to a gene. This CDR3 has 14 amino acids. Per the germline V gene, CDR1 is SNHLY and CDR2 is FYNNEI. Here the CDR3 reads CASRSDSGTGELFF. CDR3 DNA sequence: TGTGCCAGCAGGTCCGATAGCGGGACCGGGGAGCTGTTTTTT.

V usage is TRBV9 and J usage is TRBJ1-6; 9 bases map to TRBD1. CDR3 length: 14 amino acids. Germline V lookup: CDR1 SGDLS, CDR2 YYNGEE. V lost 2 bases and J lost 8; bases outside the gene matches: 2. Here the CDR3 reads CASSVGTGYSPLHF. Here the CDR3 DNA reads TGTGCCAGCAGCGTTGGGACAGGGTATTCACCCCTCCACTTT.

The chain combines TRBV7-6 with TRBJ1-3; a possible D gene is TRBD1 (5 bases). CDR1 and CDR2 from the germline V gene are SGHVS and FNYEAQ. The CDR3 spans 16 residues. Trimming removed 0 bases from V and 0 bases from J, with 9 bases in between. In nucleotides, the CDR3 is TGTGCCAGCAGCTTAGCCGGCAGGGCCTCTGGAAACACCATATATTTT. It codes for CASSLAGRASGNTIYF.

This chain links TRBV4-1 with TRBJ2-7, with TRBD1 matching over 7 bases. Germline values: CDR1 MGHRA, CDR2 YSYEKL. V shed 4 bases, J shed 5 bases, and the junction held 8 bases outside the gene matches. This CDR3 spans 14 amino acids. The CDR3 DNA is TGCGCCAGCAGCCTCGACAGGGATCGGCACGAGCAGTACTTC. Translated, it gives CASSLDRDRHEQYF.

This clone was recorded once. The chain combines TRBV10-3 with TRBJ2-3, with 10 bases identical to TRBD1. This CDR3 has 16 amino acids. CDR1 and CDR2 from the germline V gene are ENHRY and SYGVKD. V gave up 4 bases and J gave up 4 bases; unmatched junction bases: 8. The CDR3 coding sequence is TGTGCCATCAGTGGAGGCGACAGGGGGCTCGCAGATACGCAGTATTTT. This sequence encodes CAISGGDRGLADTQYF.

The CDR3 here is CASSIEREPYEQYF. In DNA form, the CDR3 reads TGTGCCAGTAGTATCGAAAGGGAGCCGTACGAGCAGTACTTC. The V and J genes are TRBV19 and TRBJ2-7; D is possibly TRBD2 (5 bases). Trimming took off 3 bases at V and 4 bases at J, with 13 bases between the two ends. CDR3 length: 14 amino acids. CDR1 and CDR2 (germline): LNHDA, SQIVND (reference sequence).

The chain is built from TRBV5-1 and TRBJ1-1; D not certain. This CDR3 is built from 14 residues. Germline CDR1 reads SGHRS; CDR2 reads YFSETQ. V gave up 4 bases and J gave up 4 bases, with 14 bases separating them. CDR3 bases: TGCGCCAGCAGCCCGCCGGGGAGGGTCACTGAAGCTTTCTTT. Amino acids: CASSPPGRVTEAFF.

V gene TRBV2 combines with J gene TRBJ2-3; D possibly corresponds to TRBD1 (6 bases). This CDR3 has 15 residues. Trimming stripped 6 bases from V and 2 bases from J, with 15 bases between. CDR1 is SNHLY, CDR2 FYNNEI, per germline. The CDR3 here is CASSPRGHFTDTQYF. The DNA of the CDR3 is TGTGCCAGCAGCCCGAGGGGACACTTCACAGATACGCAGTATTTT.

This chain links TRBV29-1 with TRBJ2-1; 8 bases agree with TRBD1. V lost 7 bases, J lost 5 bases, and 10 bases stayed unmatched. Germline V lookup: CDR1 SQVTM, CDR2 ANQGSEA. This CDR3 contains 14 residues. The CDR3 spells CSATGGKLNNEQFF. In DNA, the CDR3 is TGCAGCGCCACAGGGGGGAAATTAAACAATGAGCAGTTCTTC.